The clone carrying this TCR beta chain was seen only a few times. Its antigen is unidentified. The record originates from a study of regulatory T cells in long-lasting Graves disease. Germline V CDR1 and CDR2: MNHEY, SMNVEV (reference sequence). The CDR3 has 17 amino acids. The V gene lost 2 bases and the J gene lost 4 bases, with 18 bases spanning the gap. The time point is: newly diagnosed GD, antithyroid drugs for less than 3 months. There was RNA extracted from PBMCs, and the TCR library was made from it. Researchers made TCR beta libraries by using iRepertoire HTBI primers and running Arm-PCR on CDR3 regions. Via MiXCR, TCRdb re-called the multiplex PCR reads, giving one row per CDR3 protein. This table has approximately 470,000 distinct CDR3 sequences, about 16% appearing once. The study's findings and limits: With persistent disease, TRBV28, TRBJ1-2 and TRBJ2-5 were the favored segments. Clonotypes that were public and shared totalled fewer than 3,500 in persistent patients versus over 800 in new patients.

Another study also made use of these data, one on T cells in Graves' hyperthyroidism and ophthalmopathy. That work states: Patients were aged 18 to 65, had disease duration under 2 months, and had newly diagnosed hyperthyroidism. Researchers ran a first-round RT-PCR on the TCR CDR3 using the HTBI primer set.

This sequence joins TRBV27 and TRBJ2-1; no definite D call. The input for sequencing was peripheral blood mononuclear cells (PBMCs), taken at new diagnosis, from a patient treated with antithyroid drugs. The TCR comes from a man aged 35 to 55 with Graves disease. The CDR3 region is CASSLSPLSRKYNEQFF. CDR3 bases: TGTGCCAGCAGTTTAAGCCCCCTCAGCAGGAAATACAATGAGCAGTTCTTC.